Listed below are T cell receptor beta chains from one sample, sequenced in a study of blood T cell repertoires in COVID-19. Clones were sequenced by immunoSEQ multiplex PCR, and TCRdb holds only the in-frame ones, with some missing. The sample has 140,000 or so clones; around four fifths are singletons. Sequencing used PBMCs or T cells enriched from blood (not recorded which). These receptors were collected from a woman aged 40 to 50 who had recovered from COVID-19. The CDR3 runs from the conserved cysteine through the conserved F or W. The D gene is left open where the match is weak. Clone size appears in some rows only: once, few, many, or a class for an expanded clone.

size | D | J | V | DNA | CDR3
NA | NA | TRBJ2-1 | TRBV6-5 | TGTGCCAGCATGAAGGGAGGATACAATGAGCAGTTCTTC | CASMKGGYNEQFF
NA | TRBD1 | TRBJ2-3 | TRBV19 | TGTGCCAGTAGTATGGGGACAGGGGAGACAGATACGCAGTATTTT | CASSMGTGETDTQYF
NA | NA | TRBJ2-1 | TRBV7-2 | TGTGCCAGCAGCATTACTCCCCTCGATGAGCAGTTCTTC | CASSITPLDEQFF
once | TRBD1 | TRBJ2-1 | TRBV11-3 | TGTGCCAGCAGCCACCGGACGACAGGGGTAAGGGAAAATGAGCAGTTCTTC | CASSHRTTGVRENEQFF
NA | NA | TRBJ1-2 | TRBV14 | TGTGCCAGCAGCCAAGATCTTTACAGATATGGCTACACCTTC | CASSQDLYRYGYTF
NA | NA | TRBJ1-4 | TRBV2 | TGTGCCAGCAGGAGACGGGACTTCGGCGAAAAACTGTTTTTT | CASRRRDFGEKLFF
NA | NA | TRBJ1-5 | TRBV3-1/TRBV3-2 | TGTGCCAGCAGCTCCGCAGGGTACAATCAGCCCCAGCATTTT | CASSSAGYNQPQHF
NA | NA | TRBJ1-1 | TRBV19 | TGTGCCAGTAGTATAGAGGTCGCGACAATCACTGAAGCTTTCTTT | CASSIEVATITEAFF
NA | NA | TRBJ1-2 | TRBV6-5 | TGTGCCAGCACCCCGGACGTGAGGGACTATGGCTACACCTTC | CASTPDVRDYGYTF
NA | NA | TRBJ2-3 | TRBV19 | TGTGCCAGTAGTATGTCGGGAGTCCTAACGGATACGCAGTATTTT | CASSMSGVLTDTQYF
NA | TRBD1 | TRBJ1-6 | TRBV6-1 | TGTGCCAGCAGTGAAGTCAGGCCGGACAGGGGTAATAATTCACCCCTCCACTTT | CASSEVRPDRGNNSPLHF
NA | NA | TRBJ2-7 | TRBV9 | TGTGCCAGCAGCGTAGGCAGGAACTCCTACGAGCAGTACTTC | CASSVGRNSYEQYF
NA | NA | TRBJ1-3 | TRBV5-5 | TGTGCCAGCAGCTTGGGGCAGGGTTATGGAAACACCATATATTTT | CASSLGQGYGNTIYF
NA | NA | TRBJ2-5 | TRBV5-1 | TGCGCCAGCAGCTTGGAACCGGACTTACAAGAGACCCAGTACTTC | CASSLEPDLQETQYF
NA | TRBD1 | TRBJ1-2 | TRBV11-2 | TGTGCCAGCAGCGCCCGACAGGGAGGCGGCTACACCTTC | CASSARQGGGYTF
NA | NA | TRBJ2-7 | TRBV4-1 | TGCGCCAGCAGCCACCTAGGGAGACGCGACTCCTACGAGCAGTACTTC | CASSHLGRRDSYEQYF
NA | TRBD1 | TRBJ2-7 | TRBV7-6 | TGTGCCAGCAGCTTAGGATTGCGAAGGGACAGACACTACGAGCAGTACTTC | CASSLGLRRDRHYEQYF
NA | NA | TRBJ1-1 | TRBV12-3/TRBV12-4 | TGTGCCAGCAATACAGGGTTCACTGAAGCTTTCTTT | CASNTGFTEAFF
NA | TRBD1 | TRBJ1-2 | TRBV3-1/TRBV3-2 | TGTGCCAGCAGCCAAGGGCAGGGGGCGCGAGGCTACACCTTC | CASSQGQGARGYTF
NA | NA | TRBJ2-7 | TRBV25-1 | TGTGCCAGCAGAGATCACCGGTACGAGCAGTACTTC | CASRDHRYEQYF
NA | NA | TRBJ1-1 | TRBV7-2 | TGTGCCAGCAGTCTCTGGGGGGGGACTGAAGCTTTCTTT | CASSLWGGTEAFF
NA | NA | TRBJ1-1 | TRBV4-1 | TGCGCCAGCAGCCTACAGGGTGTCTCGGTCACTGAAGCTTTCTTT | CASSLQGVSVTEAFF
NA | NA | TRBJ2-7 | TRBV27 | TGTGCCAGCATCCAAATGGGGACAACCCTCTACGAGCAGTACTTC | CASIQMGTTLYEQYF
NA | NA | TRBJ2-7 | TRBV4-1 | TGCGCCAGCAGCCCCGCTAGGGGATCTCACTACGAGCAGTACTTC | CASSPARGSHYEQYF
NA | NA | TRBJ2-3 | TRBV11-1 | TGTGCCAGCAGCTTACACGGAGATACGCAGTATTTT | CASSLHGDTQYF
NA | NA | TRBJ2-1 | TRBV5-5 | TGTGCCAGCAGCTTGGATACTTTAGCGGTCACGAGCTCCTACAATGAGCAGTTCTTC | CASSLDTLAVTSSYNEQFF
few | NA | TRBJ1-2 | TRBV29-1 | TGCAGCGTTGATCCAGTGCAAATTAACTATGGCTACACCTTC | CSVDPVQINYGYTF
few | TRBD2 | TRBJ2-2 | TRBV9 | TGTGCCAGCAGCGTAGGTGGCGGGGGTGGGCGCACCGGGGAGCTGTTTTTT | CASSVGGGGGRTGELFF
NA | NA | TRBJ1-5 | TRBV5-5 | TGTGCCAGCAGCAGCCCCGGGGAACAGCCCCAGCATTTT | CASSSPGEQPQHF
NA | TRBD1 | TRBJ1-2 | TRBV2 | TGTGCCAGCGACAGGGACAATGGCTACACCTTC | CASDRDNGYTF
NA | NA | TRBJ2-7 | TRBV3-1/TRBV3-2 | TGTGCCAGCAGCCTCGGCTACGAGCAGTACTTC | CASSLGYEQYF
NA | NA | TRBJ1-2 | TRBV12-2 | TGTGCAAGTCGCCCTCGGACGGCAGGGCCGCCATATAACGTCTCATGGAACTATGGCTACACCTTC | CASRPRTAGPPYNVSWNYGYTF
NA | NA | TRBJ1-6 | TRBV30 | TGTGCCTGGAGTGTCGCGAATTCACCCCTCCACTTT | CAWSVANSPLHF
NA | NA | TRBJ1-1 | TRBV4-1 | TGCGCCAGCAGCCAAAAACCGGGGGGCAGGAACACTGAAGCTTTCTTT | CASSQKPGGRNTEAFF
NA | TRBD2 | TRBJ2-2 | TRBV4-2 | TGTGCCAGCAGCCAAGAATACGGACTAGCCACCGGGGAGCTGTTTTTT | CASSQEYGLATGELFF
NA | NA | TRBJ1-2 | TRBV29-1 | TGCAGCGTTGCTACGGACAGCTATGGCTACACCTTC | CSVATDSYGYTF
NA | TRBD1 | TRBJ1-2 | TRBV9 | TGTGCCAGCAGTAGGGACAGGGATGACTATGGCTACACCTTC | CASSRDRDDYGYTF
NA | NA | TRBJ2-1 | TRBV7-2 | TGTGCCAGCAGCTTAGAGGGGGAGCAGTTCTTC | CASSLEGEQFF
NA | TRBD2 | TRBJ2-7 | TRBV7-2 | TGTGCCAGCAGCTTAGTGTCGGGTAGCGGGGCTCCCTACGAGCAGTACTTC | CASSLVSGSGAPYEQYF
NA | TRBD2 | TRBJ2-2 | TRBV13 | TGTGCCAGCAGCTCCGGGACTAGCGGGTTCACCGGGGAGCTGTTTTTT | CASSSGTSGFTGELFF
NA | TRBD1 | TRBJ1-1 | TRBV6-1 | TGTGCCAGCAGTGAAGAATGGACAGGGACGAACACTGAAGCTTTCTTT | CASSEEWTGTNTEAFF
NA | TRBD1 | TRBJ2-5 | TRBV6-5 | TGTGCCAGCAGGTGGACAGGGGGGGTAGAGACCCAGTACTTC | CASRWTGGVETQYF
once | NA | TRBJ1-2 | TRBV5-1 | TGCGCCAGCAGCCGGGAACAGGGTTACAATGGCTACACCTTC | CASSREQGYNGYTF
once | TRBD2 | TRBJ2-3 | TRBV7-9 | TGTGCCAGCAGCTCGGGACTAGCGGGAGGAGATACGCAGTATTTT | CASSSGLAGGDTQYF
NA | TRBD1 | TRBJ1-5 | TRBV6-5 | TGTGCCAGCAGTTTCTCAGGGACAGGGGACAATCAGCCCCAGCATTTT | CASSFSGTGDNQPQHF
few | NA | TRBJ2-3 | TRBV7-9 | TGTGCCAGCAGCCCCTCCGGGACAGATACGCAGTATTTT | CASSPSGTDTQYF
few | TRBD1 | TRBJ1-1 | TRBV29-1 | TGCAGCGTCTCTTTCGGGACAGGGGCATTCACTGAAGCTTTCTTT | CSVSFGTGAFTEAFF
NA | NA | TRBJ2-1 | TRBV9 | TGTGCCAGCAGCGTAGGAGGAGAACCCCAACCCAATGAGCAGTTCTTC | CASSVGGEPQPNEQFF
NA | NA | TRBJ1-2 | TRBV19 | TGTGCCAGTAGTATAGTCTCCGGGGCAGGGGATGGCTACACCTTC | CASSIVSGAGDGYTF
NA | NA | TRBJ2-5 | TRBV15 | TGTGCCACCAGCACGCAGGGGGGCGAAGAGACCCAGTACTTC | CATSTQGGEETQYF
NA | TRBD1 | TRBJ2-1 | TRBV19 | TGTGCCAGTAGCGCCGGGACAGCCCTCTCCTACAATGAGCAGTTCTTC | CASSAGTALSYNEQFF
NA | NA | TRBJ2-1 | TRBV7-2 | TGTGCCAGCAGCCCAGGCAGCTACAATGAGCAGTTCTTC | CASSPGSYNEQFF
NA | NA | TRBJ2-7 | TRBV6-2/TRBV6-3 | TGTGCCAGCAGTTACCATAGGGACCGGAGGGGTCCCGAGCAGTACTTC | CASSYHRDRRGPEQYF
NA | TRBD1 | TRBJ2-1 | TRBV5-1 | TGCGCCAGCAGCTACGGACAGGGTAAAGTTGAGCAGTTCTTC | CASSYGQGKVEQFF